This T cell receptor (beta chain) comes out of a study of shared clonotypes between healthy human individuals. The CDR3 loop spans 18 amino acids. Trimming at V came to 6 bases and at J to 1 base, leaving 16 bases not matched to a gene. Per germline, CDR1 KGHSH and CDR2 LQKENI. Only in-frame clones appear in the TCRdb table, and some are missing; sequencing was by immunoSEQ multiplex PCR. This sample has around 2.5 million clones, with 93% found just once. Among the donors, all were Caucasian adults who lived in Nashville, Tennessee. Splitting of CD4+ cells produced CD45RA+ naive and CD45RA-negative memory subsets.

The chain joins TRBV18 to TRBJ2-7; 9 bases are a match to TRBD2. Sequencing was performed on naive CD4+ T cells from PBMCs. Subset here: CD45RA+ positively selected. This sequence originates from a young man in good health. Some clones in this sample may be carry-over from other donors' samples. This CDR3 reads CASSLRLAAQPNSYEQYF. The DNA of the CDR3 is TGTGCCAGCTCGCTCCGACTAGCGGCCCAACCAAATTCCTACGAGCAGTACTTC.